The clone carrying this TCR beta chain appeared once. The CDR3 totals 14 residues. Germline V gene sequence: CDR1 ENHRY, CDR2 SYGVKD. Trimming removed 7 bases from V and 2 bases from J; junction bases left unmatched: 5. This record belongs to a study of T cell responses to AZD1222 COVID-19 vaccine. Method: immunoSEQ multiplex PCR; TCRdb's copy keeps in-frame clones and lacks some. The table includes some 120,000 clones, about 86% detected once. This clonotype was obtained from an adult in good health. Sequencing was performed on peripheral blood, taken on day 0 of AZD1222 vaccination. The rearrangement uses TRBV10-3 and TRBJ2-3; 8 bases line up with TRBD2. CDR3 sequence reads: CAIKKTSDTDTQYF. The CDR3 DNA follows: TGTGCCATCAAGAAGACTAGCGACACAGATACGCAGTATTTT.